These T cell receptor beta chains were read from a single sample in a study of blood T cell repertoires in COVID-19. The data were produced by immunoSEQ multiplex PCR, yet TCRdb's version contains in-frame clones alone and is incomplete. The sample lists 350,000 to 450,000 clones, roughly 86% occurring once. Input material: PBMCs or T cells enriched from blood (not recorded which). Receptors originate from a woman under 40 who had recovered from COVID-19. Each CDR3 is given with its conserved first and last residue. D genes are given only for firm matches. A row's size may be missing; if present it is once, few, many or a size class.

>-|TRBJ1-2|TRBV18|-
CASSPGEGSGYTF
TGTGCCAGCTCACCCGGGGAGGGATCAGGCTACACCTTC
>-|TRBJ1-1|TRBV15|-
CATGGRGDTEAFF
TGTGCCACCGGGGGGCGGGGGGACACTGAAGCTTTCTTT
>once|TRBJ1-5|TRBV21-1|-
CASSTPPTGRQPQHF
TGTGCCAGCAGCACGCCACCGACAGGGCGTCAGCCCCAGCATTTT
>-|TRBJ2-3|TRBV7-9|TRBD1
CASSFQDRRTDTQYF
TGTGCCAGCAGCTTTCAGGACAGGCGCACAGATACGCAGTATTTT
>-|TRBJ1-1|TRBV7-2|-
CASSLLGAFNTEAFF
TGTGCCAGCAGCTTATTGGGGGCCTTTAACACTGAAGCTTTCTTT
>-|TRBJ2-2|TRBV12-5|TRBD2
CASGLVLAGAMTGELFF
TGTGCTAGTGGTTTGGTACTAGCGGGCGCTATGACCGGGGAGCTGTTTTTT
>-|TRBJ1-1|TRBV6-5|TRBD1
CASSRSTGRNTEAFF
TGTGCCAGCAGTCGCTCGACAGGGCGGAACACTGAAGCTTTCTTT
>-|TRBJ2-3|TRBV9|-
CASSVELATDTQYF
TGTGCCAGCAGCGTAGAGTTAGCCACAGATACGCAGTATTTT
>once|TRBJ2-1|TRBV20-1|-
CSASGLSGRNEQFF
TGCAGTGCTAGTGGGCTAAGCGGGCGGAATGAGCAGTTCTTC
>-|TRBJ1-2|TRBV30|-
CAWRGAVRRTLSYTF
TGTGCCTGGAGAGGGGCAGTCAGGAGAACTTTAAGCTACACCTTC
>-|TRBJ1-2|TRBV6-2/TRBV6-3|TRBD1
CASSQDRAGYGYTF
TGTGCCAGCAGTCAAGACAGGGCCGGCTATGGCTACACCTTC
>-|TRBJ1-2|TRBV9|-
CASSVDPLSYGYTF
TGTGCCAGCAGCGTAGACCCACTGAGCTATGGCTACACCTTC
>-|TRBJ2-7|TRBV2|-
CASRGLGPYEQYF
TGTGCCAGCAGGGGCTTGGGCCCCTACGAGCAGTACTTC
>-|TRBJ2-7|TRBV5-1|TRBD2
CASSFLSGSSYEQYF
TGCGCCAGCAGCTTCCTCAGCGGGAGCTCCTACGAGCAGTACTTC
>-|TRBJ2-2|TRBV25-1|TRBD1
CASSEGDRDTGELFF
TGTGCCAGCAGTGAAGGGGACAGGGACACCGGGGAGCTGTTTTTT
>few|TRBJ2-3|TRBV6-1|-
CASSEEEEPDTQYF
TGTGCCAGCAGTGAAGAGGAGGAGCCAGATACGCAGTATTTT
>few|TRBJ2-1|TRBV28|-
CASSGTGMAGGSPEQFF
TGTGCCAGCAGCGGGACAGGGATGGCGGGAGGGTCCCCTGAGCAGTTCTTC
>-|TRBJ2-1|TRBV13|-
CASSLWGQYEQFF
TGTGCCAGCAGCCTATGGGGGCAGTATGAGCAGTTCTTC
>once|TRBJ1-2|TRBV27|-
CASSQAFARNYGYTF
TGTGCCAGCTCACAGGCTTTCGCCCGAAACTATGGCTACACCTTC
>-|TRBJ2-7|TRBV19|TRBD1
CASGRDRGQEQYF
TGTGCCAGTGGCAGGGACAGGGGGCAGGAGCAGTACTTC